This T cell receptor (beta chain) was recorded in a study of PD-1 blockade in mismatch repair-deficient tumors. Study-wide findings and caveats: Rapid post-treatment expansion, then contraction, generally preceding radiologic response, marked tumor-resident clones.

As regards this clone: The antigen is undetermined.

Assay used: immunoSEQ multiplex PCR; TCRdb lists only in-frame clones, some missing. The table records approximately 38,000 clones, 85% of them present only once. V was shortened by 5 bases and J by 4 bases, with 7 bases between the two germline ends. The germline V gene has CDR1 SGHNT and CDR2 YENEEA. The CDR3 runs 12 residues. Source: peripheral blood, taken roughly 76 weeks after starting pembrolizumab. The chain joins TRBV11-3 to TRBJ2-3; unclear D gene. This receptor was taken from an adult with mismatch repair-deficient cancer. DNA of the CDR3: TGTGCCAGCAGCACCGATGCAGATACGCAGTATTTT. This sequence encodes CASSTDADTQYF.